A single sample is the source of the 14 T cell receptor beta chains below, sequenced in a study of spatial heterogeneity in lung cancer. TCRdb reprocessed the 5' RACE reads with MiXCR, giving one entry per CDR3 protein. Of just under 95,000 distinct CDR3 sequences in the sample, about an eighth were seen once. Time point here: sample taken at primary tumor resection. The source material was PBMCs, sampled at surgery. The source of these receptors is a male donor with early-stage non-small cell lung cancer.

In its sample, this clonotype ranks as medium-sized. This chain joins TRBV15 and TRBJ2-3, with a weak D call TRBD2 (6 bases). The CDR3 sequence is 15 residues long. Germline CDR1 is LNHNV and CDR2 is YYDKDF (reference sequence). Trimming pared 4 bases from V and 2 bases from J, leaving 13 bases between. This CDR3 is CATSIRASATDTQYF. As DNA, the CDR3 is TGTGCCACCAGCATACGGGCTAGCGCCACAGATACGCAGTATTTT.

Remarks on this clonotype: This may arise from a read error, as a much more abundant clone is one base away. This chain joins TRBV20-1 and TRBJ2-1; no reliable D call. CDR1 and CDR2 from the germline V gene are DFQATT and SNEGSKA (reference sequence). The CDR3 consists of 10 residues. The DNA for the CDR3 is TGCACTCTAAGGTGGGATGAGCTGTTCTTC. This gives the protein CTLRWDELFF.

In DNA form, the CDR3 reads TGTGCCAGCAGTGGGGACAGACTTTCACCCCTCCACTTT. It encodes CASSGDRLSPLHF. The chain employs TRBV25-1 and TRBJ1-6; 7 bases are shared with TRBD1. J gave up 9 bases and V 4 bases, and 3 bases lay outside the gene matches. The CDR3 loop spans 13 amino acids. From germline, CDR1 is MGHDK and CDR2 SYGVNS.

The table lists this clonotype with a few counts. The chain links TRBV5-1 to TRBJ1-4; D unclear. Germline V lookup: CDR1 SGHRS, CDR2 YFSETQ. The CDR3 has 14 amino acids. V was shortened by 4 bases and J by 0 bases, with 7 bases between the two germline ends. CDR3 loop: CASSPEATNEKLFF. As DNA, the CDR3 is TGCGCCAGCAGCCCGGAGGCAACTAATGAAAAACTGTTTTTT.

In its sample, this clonotype was seen a few times. The chain uses TRBV7-6 and TRBJ2-5; D is uncertain. V lost 5 bases and J 7 bases, leaving 17 bases between the germline ends. The length of the CDR3 is 14 residues. Germline V lookup: CDR1 SGHVS, CDR2 FNYEAQ. As DNA, the CDR3 is TGTGCCAGCAGCCCGCCTTCACTATGGGGGACCCAGTACTTC. Amino acids: CASSPPSLWGTQYF.

The gene calls are TRBV6-5 and TRBJ2-7, with D perhaps given as TRBD1 or TRBD2 (5 bases each). V was pared by 6 bases and J by 4 bases, with 16 bases between. This CDR3 region has 14 residues. From germline, CDR1 is MNHEY and CDR2 SVGAGI. Here the CDR3 reads CASRATPGPYEQYF. The CDR3 region has the DNA TGTGCCAGCAGAGCCACCCCGGGGCCTTACGAGCAGTACTTC.

This clonotype showed up just a few times. This chain links TRBV20-1 with TRBJ2-1; D might be TRBD2 (5 bases). The V end lost 3 bases, the J end lost 15 bases, and 18 bases lay between the germline ends. Germline lookup yields CDR1 DFQATT and CDR2 SNEGSKA (reference sequence). The CDR3 spans 12 residues. In DNA form, the CDR3 reads TGCAGTGCTAGGGACCCACACTCCGGAGGGTTCTTC. Residues: CSARDPHSGGFF.

A few counts support this clonotype. The chain links TRBV7-2 to TRBJ1-4; D not resolved. V lost 5 bases, J lost 14 bases, and 3 bases lay in between. This CDR3 region has 8 residues. CDR1 is SGHTA, CDR2 FQGNSA, per germline. The CDR3 coding sequence is TGTGCCAGCAGCCCTCTGTTTTTT. Translation: CASSPLFF.

V usage is TRBV6-5 and J usage is TRBJ1-4; 8 bases align to TRBD1. Germline values: CDR1 MNHEY, CDR2 SVGAGI. This CDR3 comprises 13 residues. Trimming took 7 bases from V and 5 from J; bases not matched to a gene: 3. The DNA of the CDR3 is TGTGCCAGCACCTGGACAGGGAATGAAAAACTGTTTTTT. Translating gives CASTWTGNEKLFF.

Only a few counts were recorded for this clonotype. This chain joins TRBV13 and TRBJ2-1, with a weak D call TRBD1 (6 bases). CDR3 size: 13 residues. The V end lost 7 bases, the J end lost 5 bases, and 12 bases lay between the germline ends. Germline-derived CDR1 and CDR2 are PRHDT and FYEKMQ (reference sequence). The CDR3 protein is CASNRDLDNEQFF. The DNA for the CDR3 is TGTGCCAGCAACAGGGACCTAGACAATGAGCAGTTCTTC.

There are a few counts of this clonotype. The V and J genes are TRBV7-2 and TRBJ1-5; a possible D gene is TRBD1 (6 bases). The V and J ends lost 4 bases and 0 bases respectively, with 10 bases between them. CDR3 length: 15 amino acids. Looked up from germline, CDR1 is SGHTA and CDR2 is FQGNSA. Here the CDR3 reads CASSSPGDSNQPQHF. The DNA of the CDR3 is TGTGCCAGCAGCTCCCCAGGGGATAGCAATCAGCCCCAGCATTTT.

This clonotype was counted a few times. V usage is TRBV30 and J usage is TRBJ2-7; D is undetermined. The V gene lost 4 bases and the J gene lost 4 bases, with 14 bases spanning the gap. CDR1 and CDR2 from the germline V gene are GTSNPN and SVGIG (reference sequence). The CDR3 has 13 amino acids. As DNA, the CDR3 is TGTGCCTGGATTCGCGTCGGCGGATACGAGCAGTACTTC. Protein: CAWIRVGGYEQYF. The whole variable domain, filled in from reference TRBV30 and TRBJ2-7, reads SQTIHQWPATLVQPVGSPLSLECTVEGTSNPNLYWYRQAAGRGLQLLFYSVGIGQISSEVPQNLSASRPQDRQFILSSKKLLLSDSGFYLCAWIRVGGYEQYFGPGTRLTVT.

The rearrangement joins TRBV5-6 to TRBJ2-1; 13 bases align to TRBD2. Germline assignment: CDR1 SGHDT and CDR2 YYEEEE. The CDR3 extends over 17 amino acids. The junction had 8 bases not matched to a gene; V was cut back by 4 bases and J by 4 bases. The chain's CDR3 is CASSQGLAGPIYNEQFF. The CDR3 DNA reads as TGTGCCAGCAGCCAGGGACTAGCGGGACCAATTTACAATGAGCAGTTCTTC.

In this sample, this clonotype turned up many times. The rearrangement joins TRBV5-1 to TRBJ1-5; D is ambiguous. Trimming took off 4 bases at V and 9 bases at J, with 14 bases between the two ends. The CDR3 is 13 residues long. Germline-derived CDR1 and CDR2 are SGHRS and YFSETQ. The chain's CDR3 is CASSPVIGGPQHF. For the CDR3, the DNA is TGCGCCAGCAGCCCGGTAATCGGCGGGCCCCAGCATTTT.